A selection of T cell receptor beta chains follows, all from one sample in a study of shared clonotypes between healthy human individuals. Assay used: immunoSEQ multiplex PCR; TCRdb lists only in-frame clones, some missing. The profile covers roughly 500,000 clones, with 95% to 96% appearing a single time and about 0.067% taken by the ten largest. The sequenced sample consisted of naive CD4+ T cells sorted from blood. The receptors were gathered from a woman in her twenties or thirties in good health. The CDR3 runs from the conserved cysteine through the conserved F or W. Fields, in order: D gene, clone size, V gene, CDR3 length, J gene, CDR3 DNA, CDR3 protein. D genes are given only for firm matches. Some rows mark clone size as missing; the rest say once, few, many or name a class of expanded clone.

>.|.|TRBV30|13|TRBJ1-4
TGTGCCTGGAGTGTCGTGGTTTCGGAAAAACTGTTTTTT
CAWSVVVSEKLFF
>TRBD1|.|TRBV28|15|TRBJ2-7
TGTGCCAGCAGCCTGACCGGGACAGGGGCTTACGAGCAGTACTTC
CASSLTGTGAYEQYF
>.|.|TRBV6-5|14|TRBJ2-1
TGTGCCAGCAGTTCAGCCAGCTCCTACAATGAGCAGTTCTTC
CASSSASSYNEQFF
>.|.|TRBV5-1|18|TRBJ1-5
TGCGCCAGCAGCTTGGAGAAAAGGCAGAATTATAGCAATCAGCCCCAGCATTTT
CASSLEKRQNYSNQPQHF
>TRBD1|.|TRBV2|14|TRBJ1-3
TGTGCCAGCAGGACAGGGAGCTCTGGAAACACCATATATTTT
CASRTGSSGNTIYF
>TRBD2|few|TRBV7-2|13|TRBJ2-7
TGTGCCAGCAGTCTAGCGGGACCCTACGAGCAGTACTTC
CASSLAGPYEQYF
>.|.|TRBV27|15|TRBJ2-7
TGTGCCAGCAGTTTAACCGGGACGGACCTCTTCGAGCAGTACTTC
CASSLTGTDLFEQYF
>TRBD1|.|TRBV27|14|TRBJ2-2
TGTGCCAGCAGTCCAGGGACAGGGATCGGGGAGCTGTTTTTT
CASSPGTGIGELFF
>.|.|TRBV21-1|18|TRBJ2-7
TGTGCCAGCAGCAAAGCGGGAGGACTAGCGGGGGAGATATACGAGCAGTACTTC
CASSKAGGLAGEIYEQYF
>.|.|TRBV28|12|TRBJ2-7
TGTGCCACCCACACAGGGTACTACGAGCAGTACTTC
CATHTGYYEQYF
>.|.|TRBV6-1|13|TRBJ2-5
TGTGCCAGCAGCCCGGGACTTGGAGAGACCCAGTACTTC
CASSPGLGETQYF
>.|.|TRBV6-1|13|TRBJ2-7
TGTGCCAGCAGTGAAGGGGAAGGGAGCGAGCAGTACTTC
CASSEGEGSEQYF
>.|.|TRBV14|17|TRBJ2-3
TGTGCCAGCAGCCAATTGTTCCAAGTAGGAATCACAGATACGCAGTATTTT
CASSQLFQVGITDTQYF
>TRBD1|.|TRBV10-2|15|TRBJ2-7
TGCGCCAGTGCGCGACAGGGGCCCAAGTTAAGCGAGCAGTACTTC
CASARQGPKLSEQYF
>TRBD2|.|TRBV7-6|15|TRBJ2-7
TGTGCCAGCAGCAACGGGACTAGCGGGCTCTACGAGCAGTACTTC
CASSNGTSGLYEQYF